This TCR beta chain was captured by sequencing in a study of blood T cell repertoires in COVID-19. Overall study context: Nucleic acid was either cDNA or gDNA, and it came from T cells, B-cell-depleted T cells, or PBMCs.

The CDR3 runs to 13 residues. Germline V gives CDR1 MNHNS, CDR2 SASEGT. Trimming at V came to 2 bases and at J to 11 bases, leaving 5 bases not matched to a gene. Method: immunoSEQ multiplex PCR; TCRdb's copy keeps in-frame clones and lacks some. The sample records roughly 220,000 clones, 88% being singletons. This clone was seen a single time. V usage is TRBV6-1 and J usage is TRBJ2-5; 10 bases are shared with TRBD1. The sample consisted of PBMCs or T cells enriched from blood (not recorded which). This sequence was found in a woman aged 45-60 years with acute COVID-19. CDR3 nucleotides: TGTGCCAGCAGTGAAATGGGACAGGGGTTACAGTACTTC. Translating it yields CASSEMGQGLQYF.